This section outlines one T cell receptor beta chain sequence together with its context. This table comes from immunoSEQ multiplex PCR, and its TCRdb copy is limited to in-frame clones, with some not included. The data show a few hundred thousand clones, with more than 80% seen just once and 2.5% to 3% held by the top ten. V was clipped by 4 bases and J by 1 base; unmatched bases: 7. The CDR3 is made up of 16 amino acids. These data originate in a study of blood T cell repertoires in COVID-19. The specimen sequenced was peripheral blood. The chain is built from TRBV23-1 and TRBJ2-5, with TRBD1 matching 9 bases. TRBV23-1 is marked as an open reading frame, function uncertain. The TCR comes from a woman in her 30s with active or convalescent COVID-19. The CDR3 DNA is TGCGCCAGCAGTCCGTCCCGGGACAGGGTCCAAGAGACCCAGTACTTC. Amino acid sequence: CASSPSRDRVQETQYF.